These 16 T cell receptor beta chains came from one sample sequenced in a study of human T cells and chemical hapten exposure. Time point indicated: pre-sensitization, week 0. The treatment here: therapeutic diphenylcyclopropenone sensitization with weekly scalp DPC. TCRdb re-called the RACE reads with MiXCR, one entry per CDR3 protein. The data contain some 330,000 distinct CDR3 sequences, around 5.5% of them seen just once; the ten biggest clones take up about 8.2%. The sample in question was whole blood, obtained in connection with sensitization to the hapten diphenylcyclopropenone (DPC). These receptors were obtained from a woman aged 18 to 35 with alopecia areata. Some clones in this sample may be carry-over from other donors' samples.

The table lists this clonotype with a few counts. The rearrangement joins TRBV5-1 to TRBJ1-4, with D possibly matching TRBD1 (5 bases). From germline, CDR1 is SGHRS and CDR2 YFSETQ. V was cut by 0 bases and J by 2 bases, with 11 bases left in between. The CDR3 loop spans 16 amino acids. The CDR3: CASSLAGAGTNEKLFF. CDR3 nucleotides: TGCGCCAGCAGCTTGGCCGGGGCGGGGACTAATGAAAAACTGTTTTTT.

CDR3: CASSLRTDPNYGYTF. The CDR3 DNA is TGTGCCAGCAGTCTTAGGACGGACCCTAACTATGGCTACACCTTC. The chain recombines TRBV12-3 or TRBV12-4 with TRBJ1-2; D call uncertain. V gave up 5 bases and J gave up 0 bases, with 13 bases separating them. This CDR3 has 15 residues.

There are a few counts of this clonotype. The genes are TRBV9 and TRBJ1-1, with TRBD1 as a possible D gene (6 bases). The germline V gene has CDR1 SGDLS and CDR2 YYNGEE. V was cut by 5 bases and J by 1 base, with 12 bases left in between. The CDR3 consists of 14 residues. Written as DNA, the CDR3 is TGTGCCAGCAGTTCTGGACAGACGAACACTGAAGCTTTCTTT. Protein product: CASSSGQTNTEAFF.

The chain combines TRBV12-3 or TRBV12-4 with TRBJ2-5, with TRBD2 as a possible D gene (5 bases). The CDR3 totals 15 residues. Between the trimmed V and J ends, which lost 5 bases and 1 base, there was a span of 14 bases. The CDR3 reads CASSRGRISQETQYF. The CDR3 region has the DNA TGTGCCAGCAGTAGAGGGCGGATAAGCCAAGAGACCCAGTACTTC.

This clonotype showed up many times. The CDR3 DNA is TGTGCCAGCTCACACGGAGAGAATGAAAAACTGTTTTTT. This translates into CASSHGENEKLFF. The rearrangement uses TRBV18 and TRBJ1-4, with D uncertain. Germline V gene lookup returns CDR1 KGHSH and CDR2 LQKENI. The CDR3 consists of 13 residues. V shed 4 bases and J shed 5 bases, with 8 bases lying between them.

This clonotype was recorded many times. This chain links TRBV3-1 with TRBJ2-3; 8 bases match TRBD2. The V gene end was trimmed by 0 bases and the J gene end by 2 bases; junction bases not matched to a gene: 7. The CDR3 totals 17 residues. Germline V gene sequence: CDR1 LGHDT, CDR2 YNNKEL (reference sequence). CDR3 sequence: CASSQDGAGGSTDTQYF. The CDR3 DNA follows: TGTGCCAGCAGCCAAGACGGGGCGGGGGGATCCACAGATACGCAGTATTTT.

This chain uses TRBV7-9 with TRBJ1-5; no clear D gene. Trimming took 4 bases from V and 1 from J, leaving 8 bases between them. CDR1 is SEHNR and CDR2 is FQNEAQ in the germline V gene (reference sequence). The length of the CDR3 is 14 residues. For the CDR3, the DNA is TGTGCCAGCAGCTCCGAGGTGAGCAATCAGCCCCAGCATTTT. It codes for CASSSEVSNQPQHF.

The J gene is TRBJ2-3, the V gene TRBV6-4, with 13 nucleotides matching TRBD2. The CDR3 is 16 amino acids. The V and J ends lost 4 bases and 2 bases, in that order; junction bases with no gene match: 3. CDR1 and CDR2 (germline): MRHNA, SNTAGT. CDR3 loop: CASSAGTSGDTDTQYF. CDR3 coding DNA: TGTGCCAGCAGTGCAGGGACTAGCGGGGACACAGATACGCAGTATTTT.

In this sample, this clonotype turned up a few times. CDR3 nucleotides: TGTGCCAGCAGCGTAGCGGGGGACTGGACCCAAGAGACCCAGTACTTC. It specifies CASSVAGDWTQETQYF. The chain uses TRBV9 and TRBJ2-5; tentatively, D is TRBD2 (6 bases). Germline lookup yields CDR1 SGDLS and CDR2 YYNGEE. The ends were cut back, 0 bases at V and 1 base at J, with 13 bases in the middle. This CDR3 contains 16 residues.

The rearrangement uses TRBV7-9 and TRBJ2-5; D remains ambiguous. Looked up from germline, CDR1 is SEHNR and CDR2 is FQNEAQ (reference sequence). Between the trimmed V and J ends, which lost 5 bases and 5 bases, there was a span of 12 bases. The CDR3 is made up of 13 amino acids. CDR3 DNA: TGTGCCAGCAGCCCGCAACCAGAGGAGACCCAGTACTTC. The encoded protein is CASSPQPEETQYF. The entire variable domain, with the rest obtained from reference TRBV7-9 and TRBJ2-5, is as follows: DTGVSQNPRHKITKRGQNVTFRCDPISEHNRLYWYRQTLGQGPEFLTYFQNEAQLEKSRLLSDRFSAERPKGSFSTLEIQRTEQGDSAMYLCASSPQPEETQYFGPGTRLLVL.

This clonotype appeared many times. This rearrangement joins TRBV29-1 to TRBJ1-1; D call uncertain. The CDR3 totals 11 residues. Germline CDR1 is SQVTM and CDR2 is ANQGSEA. Trimming left V 2 bases short and J 0 bases short, with 1 base between. The CDR3 is CSVEMNTEAFF. The CDR3 coding sequence is TGCAGCGTTGAAATGAACACTGAAGCTTTCTTT.

This clonotype has ten or more counts. The chain couples TRBV7-2 to TRBJ2-7; D is uncertain. The CDR3 spans 13 residues. V was pared by 4 bases and J by 7 bases, with 14 bases between. Germline-derived CDR1 and CDR2 are SGHTA and FQGNSA. In nucleotides, the CDR3 is TGTGCCAGCAGCTCGGGCAGAAACAGAGAGCAGTACTTC. Protein sequence: CASSSGRNREQYF.

V and J are TRBV10-1 and TRBJ2-4, with a possible D match to TRBD1 (6 bases). V gave up 3 bases and J gave up 0 bases, with 18 bases separating them. Germline-derived CDR1 and CDR2 are WNHNN and SYGVQD (reference sequence). CDR3 length equals 18 residues. The CDR3 DNA sequence: TGCGCCAGCAGTGATGGGCCACCAGGGGTAATAGCCAAAAACATTCAGTACTTC. Its translation: CASSDGPPGVIAKNIQYF.

On this clonotype itself: The CDR3 carries no conserved terminal phenylalanine or tryptophan, so it likely arises from a read error. The V call is TRBV5-1, the J call TRBJ2-2; 7 nucleotides match TRBD1. The CDR3 contains 15 residues. The germline V gene has CDR1 SGHRS and CDR2 YFSETQ. The trim removed 2 bases at V and 6 bases at J, leaving 7 bases unmatched. The CDR3 DNA sequence: TGCGCCAGCAGCTTCTTCGGACAGGTCCCCGGGGAGCTGTTTTTA. It yields the protein CASSFFGQVPGELFL.

This clonotype was counted at least ten times. The chain uses TRBV15 and TRBJ1-3; D is ambiguous. The CDR3 runs 15 residues. Per the germline V gene, CDR1 is LNHNV and CDR2 is YYDKDF (reference sequence). Between the trimmed V and J ends, which lost 0 bases and 1 base, there was a span of 7 bases. CDR3 in amino acids: CATSRERFSGNTIYF. CDR3 DNA sequence: TGTGCCACCAGCAGAGAGAGGTTTTCTGGAAACACCATATATTTT.

The chain couples TRBV20-1 to TRBJ1-2, with TRBD1 matching 9 bases. Germline V CDR1 and CDR2: DFQATT, SNEGSKA (reference sequence). J was trimmed by 4 bases and V by 4 bases; bases with no gene match: 4. The CDR3 sequence is 13 residues long. The CDR3 DNA sequence: TGCAGTGCTAAAGACAGGGGGGCCTATGGCTACACCTTC. Protein: CSAKDRGAYGYTF.